Listed below are T cell receptor beta chains from one sample, sequenced in a study of T cells in Graves' hyperthyroidism and ophthalmopathy. TCRdb processed the multiplex PCR reads anew with MiXCR; each CDR3 protein has one entry. The sample has roughly 500,000 distinct CDR3 sequences, 40% to 55% seen once. The material sequenced was peripheral blood or thyroid tissue (not recorded which). These receptor sequences come from an adult woman with Graves' disease, either hyperthyroidism or ophthalmopathy (not recorded which). Each CDR3 is given with its conserved first and last residue. Each record gives: D gene, V gene, clone size, J gene, CDR3 DNA, CDR3 protein. A D gene is named only where the DNA matches it firmly. Clone size, where shown, is once, few, many, or a class for clones that have expanded.

TRBD1,TRBV5-1,once,TRBJ2-1,TGCGCCAGCAGCGTCCCCGGGACAGGGATGCCGAATGAGCAGTTCTTC,CASSVPGTGMPNEQFF
-,TRBV9,-,TRBJ1-2,TGTGCCAGCAGCTCCTCCGGGGGGTGGGATGGATATGGCTACACCTTC,CASSSSGGWDGYGYTF
-,TRBV2,-,TRBJ2-5,TGTGCTAGCTTGGAGAACCTGAGGCTAGGGACCCAGTACTTC,CASLENLRLGTQYF
-,TRBV10-3,-,TRBJ2-7,TGTGCCATCAACCAGGGTGGATCCGGGCAGTACTTC,CAINQGGSGQYF
-,TRBV28,many,TRBJ1-5,TGTGCCAGCAGTCCTCGGCGGGCACGGCATTTT,CASSPRRARHF
TRBD2,TRBV4-1,many,TRBJ2-5,TGCGCCAGCAGCCAAGGGGGGGGAGGCCCCCAAGAGACCCAGTACTTC,CASSQGGGGPQETQYF
-,TRBV10-3,-,TRBJ2-5,TGTGCCTCCCGGGGGACACAACACGCAGAGACCCAGTACTTC,CASRGTQHAETQYF
-,TRBV12-3/TRBV12-4,many,TRBJ2-7,TGTGCCAGCAGCTCGGGGGATCCCTACGAGCAGTACTTC,CASSSGDPYEQYF
TRBD1,TRBV5-1,many,TRBJ2-7,TGCGCCAGCAGCTTAGGCACAGGGGAGTCGCTCGAGCAGTACTTC,CASSLGTGESLEQYF
-,TRBV25-1,-,TRBJ1-6,TGTGCCAGCAGTGAACTTACGTGGTATAATTCACCCCTCCACTTT,CASSELTWYNSPLHF
-,TRBV20-1,once,TRBJ2-2,TGCAGTGCTAGCACGGCCGACAACACCGGGGAGCTGTTTTTT,CSASTADNTGELFF
-,TRBV18,-,TRBJ2-2,TGTGCCAGCTCACCTCTACCTACGAACACCGGGGAGCTGTTTTTT,CASSPLPTNTGELFF
-,TRBV13,many,TRBJ2-5,TGTGCCAGCAGCCCAAGACGGGAAGTCGGGGAGACCCAGTACTTC,CASSPRREVGETQYF
TRBD2,TRBV19,few,TRBJ2-3,TGTGCCAGTAGTTGGGGACTAGCGGGGGAACTCACAGATACGCAGTATTTT,CASSWGLAGELTDTQYF
-,TRBV9,-,TRBJ1-1,TGTGCCAGCAGCGTCGGCGACGTGGGCGGGACTGAAGCTTTCTTT,CASSVGDVGGTEAFF
-,TRBV6-5,many,TRBJ1-1,TGTGCCAGCAGATCGACAGCCAGAGAAGCTTTCTTT,CASRSTAREAFF
-,TRBV7-9,-,TRBJ1-6,TGTGCCAGCAGCTTAGGGGTGGTGGGAGATTCACCCCTCCACTTT,CASSLGVVGDSPLHF
-,TRBV5-1,many,TRBJ2-5,TGCGCCAGCAGCTTGGGGTCAGAGACCCAGTACTTC,CASSLGSETQYF
TRBD1,TRBV20-1,-,TRBJ2-7,TGCAGTGCTAGAACACCAGGGGGCGGCGAGCAGTACTTC,CSARTPGGGEQYF
-,TRBV27,-,TRBJ1-5,TGTGCCAGCGGGCAGAGGAATCAGCCCCAGCATTTT,CASGQRNQPQHF
-,TRBV11-2,few,TRBJ1-4,TGTGCCAGCTCACCAGGGAGGGTCCAAGCAACTAATGAAAAACTGTTTTTT,CASSPGRVQATNEKLFF
-,TRBV28,few,TRBJ2-2,TGTGCCAGCAGTTTATTAGCGGAGAACACCGGGGAGCTGTTTTTT,CASSLLAENTGELFF
-,TRBV18,few,TRBJ1-3,TGTGCCAGCTCACCAATTTCTGGAAACACCATATATTTT,CASSPISGNTIYF
-,TRBV5-1,many,TRBJ2-2,TGCGCCACCAAGGAGGGTCGAAGGAACACCGGGGAGCTGTTTTTT,CATKEGRRNTGELFF
-,TRBV28,few,TRBJ2-7,TGTGCCAGCAGTACCCCAAGCGGAGCGTTCGGGCAGTACTTC,CASSTPSGAFGQYF
-,TRBV11-2,many,TRBJ2-7,TGTGCCAGCAGCTTATATGTTGGGGCCTACGAGCAGTACTTC,CASSLYVGAYEQYF
TRBD1,TRBV7-9,-,TRBJ2-7,TGTGCCAGCAGCCAACAGGGGGCAGGGCAACGCGAGCAGTACTTC,CASSQQGAGQREQYF
-,TRBV20-1,once,TRBJ1-1,TGCAGTGCTAGTGAGGGACCGATAAACACTGAAGCTTTCTTT,CSASEGPINTEAFF
-,TRBV13,once,TRBJ2-2,TGTGCCAGCAGCTATTGGGCCGGGGAGCTGTTTTTT,CASSYWAGELFF
TRBD1,TRBV6-5,many,TRBJ1-4,TGTGCCAGCAGTTACGGGGACAGAGGCGAAAAACTGTTTTTT,CASSYGDRGEKLFF
-,TRBV10-3,-,TRBJ2-6,TGTGCCATCAGTTTACAGGGAGGGCCGGATGGGGCCAACGTCCTGACTTTC,CAISLQGGPDGANVLTF
TRBD1,TRBV7-2,-,TRBJ1-3,TGTGCCAGCAGCTTACCGGGACAGAACGTCGGGTCCATATATTTT,CASSLPGQNVGSIYF
-,TRBV5-1,-,TRBJ1-2,TGCGCCAGCAGTGTACGGGGGAGTGGCTACACCTTC,CASSVRGSGYTF
-,TRBV28,-,TRBJ2-7,TGTGCCAGCAGTTCCTCAACTCTCCCCGAGCAGTACTTC,CASSSSTLPEQYF
-,TRBV5-6,-,TRBJ1-4,TGTGCCAGCAGTCCCGACGGGGGCGTCGGTGAAAAACTGTTTTTT,CASSPDGGVGEKLFF
TRBD1,TRBV20-1,-,TRBJ1-5,TGCAGTGCTAGAGATCTTGACAGGGGAGACCAGCCCCAGCATTTT,CSARDLDRGDQPQHF
-,TRBV7-3,-,TRBJ2-3,TGTGCCAGCAGCTTATCTCCTAGCACAGATACGCAGTATTTT,CASSLSPSTDTQYF
TRBD2,TRBV20-1,-,TRBJ2-3,TGCAGTGCTTTCAGACTAGCGGGAGGCACAGATACGCAGTATTTT,CSAFRLAGGTDTQYF
TRBD1,TRBV6-5,many,TRBJ1-2,TGTGCCAGCAGTTACGGCCGACAGGGTGCCTATGGCTACACCTTC,CASSYGRQGAYGYTF
TRBD1,TRBV5-5,-,TRBJ2-7,TGTGCCAGCAGTGATAGGGGGACAGGGAAGTTCGAGCAGTACTTC,CASSDRGTGKFEQYF
-,TRBV7-9,-,TRBJ1-4,TGTGCCAGCAGCTTAGTTCCGGGGTGGACTAATGAAAAACTGTTTTTT,CASSLVPGWTNEKLFF
-,TRBV19,-,TRBJ1-1,TGTGCCAGTGCTACACAGGGACCGATAAACACTGAAGCTTTCTTT,CASATQGPINTEAFF
TRBD1,TRBV30,-,TRBJ2-7,TGTGCCTGGAGTTTTGGACAGGGGGCATCGCAGTACTTC,CAWSFGQGASQYF
-,TRBV9,many,TRBJ2-5,TGTGCCAGCAGCGTAGGAGGAGGGACTTCACAAGAGACCCAGTACTTC,CASSVGGGTSQETQYF